These 26 T cell receptor beta chains were all obtained from the same sample, sequenced in a study of shared T cell receptors in the human thymus. Clones were read by immunoSEQ multiplex PCR, and TCRdb kept only the in-frame ones, dropping some. The data contain under 850,000 clones, around nine tenths of them singletons. These same data were also listed under a study on human thymus T cells.

The sequencing sample was made of thymocytes. The receptors were sampled from a boy in the first two years of life with a congenital heart defect.

The V call is TRBV2, the J call TRBJ2-5; TRBD1 matches at 9 bases. Per the germline V gene, CDR1 is SNHLY and CDR2 is FYNNEI. Trimming cost V 1 base and J 5 bases; bases outside gene matches: 2. The CDR3 has 14 amino acids. The CDR3 here is CASSEGDRDETQYF. The CDR3 DNA reads as TGTGCCAGCAGTGAAGGGGACAGGGATGAGACCCAGTACTTC.

This rearrangement joins TRBV14 to TRBJ2-4; 9 bases are a match to TRBD2. Germline V gene data show CDR1 as SGHDN and CDR2 as FVKESK. The V segment lost 0 bases and the J segment 2 bases; nucleotides outside the gene matches: 14. The CDR3 contains 20 residues. The CDR3 spells CASSQELASGNPRSKNIQYF. The CDR3 region has the DNA TGTGCCAGCAGCCAAGAATTGGCTAGCGGGAATCCAAGATCCAAAAACATTCAGTACTTC.

The chain joins TRBV28 to TRBJ2-5; 7 bases align to TRBD1. The V gene's germline CDR1 is MDHEN and CDR2 SYDVKM. With 4 bases clipped from V and 1 base from J, the junction kept 6 bases outside the gene matches. The CDR3 contains 15 residues. CDR3 sequence reads: CASSWLTGVQETQYF. The CDR3 DNA follows: TGTGCCAGCAGTTGGCTTACAGGGGTCCAAGAGACCCAGTACTTC.

CDR3 nucleotide sequence: TGTGCCAGCAGTTTGGGGCAGGATCAAAACATTCAGTACTTC. This codes for CASSLGQDQNIQYF. The chain employs TRBV27 and TRBJ2-4; D is possibly TRBD1 (5 bases). This CDR3 region has 14 residues. Between the trimmed V and J ends, which lost 3 bases and 5 bases, there was a span of 11 bases. In germline, CDR1 is MNHEY, CDR2 SMNVEV (reference sequence).

The V and J genes are TRBV28 and TRBJ1-5; D not certain. Germline assignment: CDR1 MDHEN and CDR2 SYDVKM. The CDR3 runs to 14 residues. The germline V and J ends were trimmed by 2 bases and 7 bases, with 12 bases remaining between them. CDR3: CASSLEGREQPQHF. The CDR3 DNA follows: TGTGCCAGCAGTTTAGAGGGAAGGGAACAGCCCCAGCATTTT.

The genes are TRBV7-6 and TRBJ2-5, with 11 positions matching TRBD1. The V gene's germline CDR1 is SGHVS and CDR2 FNYEAQ. CDR3 size: 12 residues. Trimming at V came to 8 bases and at J to 9 bases, leaving 5 bases not matched to a gene. CDR3 DNA sequence: TGTGCCAGCGGACAGGGGGCTGAGTCCCAGTACTTC. Translated: CASGQGAESQYF.

Notes on this clone: The sample carries other DNA sequences with the same CDR3. The V and J genes are TRBV5-1 and TRBJ2-3, with 9 bases that match TRBD2. Trimming removed 0 bases from V and 1 base from J; junction bases left unmatched: 3. Germline values: CDR1 SGHRS, CDR2 YFSETQ. The length of the CDR3 is 16 residues. Here the CDR3 DNA reads TGCGCCAGCAGCTTGGGAGCGGGAGGAGGCACAGATACGCAGTATTTT. Its protein is CASSLGAGGGTDTQYF. The full variable domain, its missing parts supplied by reference TRBV5-1 and TRBJ2-3, is KAGVTQTPRYLIKTRGQQVTLSCSPISGHRSVSWYQQTPGQGLQFLFEYFSETQRNKGNFPGRFSGRQFSNSRSEMNVSTLELGDSALYLCASSLGAGGGTDTQYFGPGTRLTVL.

The genes are TRBV10-1 and TRBJ2-5; D may be TRBD2 (5 bases). V lost 8 bases and J 2 bases, leaving 18 bases between the germline ends. CDR3 length: 15 amino acids. CDR1 is WNHNN and CDR2 is SYGVQD in the germline V gene (reference sequence). This CDR3 reads CASSERFGGQETQYF. Here the CDR3 DNA reads TGCGCCAGCTCAGAACGGTTCGGCGGGCAAGAGACCCAGTACTTC.

The gene calls are TRBV13 and TRBJ2-3; 12 bases map to TRBD2. Germline assignment: CDR1 PRHDT and CDR2 FYEKMQ (reference sequence). The CDR3 consists of 16 residues. J was trimmed by 2 bases and V by 5 bases; bases with no gene match: 5. DNA of the CDR3: TGTGCCAGCAGCCCCTCTAGCGGGGGGGACACAGATACGCAGTATTTT. The encoded protein is CASSPSSGGDTDTQYF.

This chain uses TRBV6-5 with TRBJ2-1; D possibly corresponds to TRBD1 (5 bases). Trimming cost V 4 bases and J 8 bases, with 6 bases left between them. The CDR3 runs to 11 residues. Germline CDR1 MNHEY, CDR2 SVGAGI. The CDR3 sequence: CASSWGDEQFF. The CDR3 bases are TGTGCCAGCAGTTGGGGCGATGAGCAGTTCTTC.

V and J are TRBV30 and TRBJ2-1; 11 bases line up with TRBD2. The CDR3 runs 17 residues. With V trimmed by 3 bases and J by 3 bases, 10 bases remained unmatched. Germline V gene lookup returns CDR1 GTSNPN and CDR2 SVGIG (reference sequence). CDR3 in amino acids: CAWRARRLAGHYNEQFF. The CDR3 DNA reads as TGTGCCTGGAGAGCCCGAAGACTAGCGGGACACTACAATGAGCAGTTCTTC.

V and J are TRBV28 and TRBJ2-7; possible D gene TRBD1, 6 bases. Trimming shortened V by 3 bases and J by 4 bases, and 25 bases separated the two germline ends. In germline, CDR1 is MDHEN, CDR2 SYDVKM. The CDR3 runs 18 residues. The CDR3 spells CASSFSPSDSGTRYEQYF. The CDR3 region has the DNA TGTGCCAGCAGTTTTAGTCCGTCGGATTCCGGGACACGTTACGAGCAGTACTTC.

This chain connects TRBV18 to TRBJ2-1, with TRBD2 matching 11 bases. Trimming at V came to 3 bases and at J to 3 bases, leaving 4 bases not matched to a gene. CDR1 and CDR2 from the germline V gene are KGHSH and LQKENI. The length of the CDR3 is 16 residues. The CDR3 bases are TGTGCCAGCTCACCCCTAGCGGGAGGACTCTACAATGAGCAGTTCTTC. As protein: CASSPLAGGLYNEQFF.

This clone has just a few counts. The rearrangement joins TRBV5-5 to TRBJ1-4; no clear D gene. CDR1 SGHKS and CDR2 YYEKEE come from the germline V gene (reference sequence). The length of the CDR3 is 14 residues. V was shortened by 2 bases and J by 8 bases, with 13 bases between the two germline ends. The CDR3 reads CASSLAHPTEKLFF. CDR3 DNA: TGTGCCAGCAGCTTAGCCCACCCAACCGAAAAACTGTTTTTT.

The rearrangement links TRBV6-1 to TRBJ1-5, with D unclear. The CDR3 runs 14 residues. V was trimmed by 7 bases and J by 3 bases, leaving 13 bases between them. Germline CDR1 reads MNHNS; CDR2 reads SASEGT. Here the CDR3 DNA reads TGTGCCAGCACGGGAGCGACAAACAATCAGCCCCAGCATTTT. Its translation is CASTGATNNQPQHF.

The rearrangement links TRBV5-4 to TRBJ1-1, with TRBD1 matching 7 bases. This CDR3 region has 16 residues. The V gene's germline CDR1 is SGHNT and CDR2 YYREEE (reference sequence). The junction had 9 bases not matched to a gene; V was cut back by 3 bases and J by 1 base. CDR3 residues: CASSCRDRAGNTEAFF. In nucleotides, the CDR3 is TGTGCCAGCAGCTGCCGGGACAGAGCTGGGAACACTGAAGCTTTCTTT.

The chain employs TRBV2 and TRBJ2-3; TRBD1 might be the D (6 bases). V lost 7 bases, J lost 0 bases, and 11 bases lay in between. In germline, CDR1 is SNHLY, CDR2 FYNNEI. The CDR3 consists of 14 residues. The CDR3 spells CASTGGDSTDTQYF. DNA of the CDR3: TGTGCCAGCACTGGGGGCGATAGCACAGATACGCAGTATTTT. The full variable domain, with the rest looked up from reference TRBV2 and TRBJ2-3, is EPEVTQTPSHQVTQMGQEVILRCVPISNHLYFYWYRQILGQKVEFLVSFYNNEISEKSEIFDDQFSVERPDGSNFTLKIRSTKLEDSAMYFCASTGGDSTDTQYFGPGTRLTVL.

CDR3 sequence (DNA): TGCGCCAGCAGCCAAGTTGTACTAGCGGGGAGAAATGAGCAGTTCTTC. Residues: CASSQVVLAGRNEQFF. This chain joins TRBV4-3 and TRBJ2-1; 10 bases are a match to TRBD2. V trimming: 1 base; J trimming: 7 bases; junction bases outside the gene matches: 7. CDR3 size: 16 residues. Germline V lookup: CDR1 LGHNA, CDR2 YSLEER.

This clone came up a few times. The chain recombines TRBV5-8 with TRBJ2-7, with TRBD2 identical over 14 bases. Germline V lookup: CDR1 SGHTS, CDR2 YDEGEE. Trimming removed 0 bases from V and 5 bases from J; junction bases left unmatched: 10. CDR3 length: 18 amino acids. In nucleotides, the CDR3 is TGTGCCAGCAGCTTGGGCGGGACTAGCGGGAGTATGGGCGACGAGCAGTACTTC. As protein: CASSLGGTSGSMGDEQYF. Looking up the rest from reference TRBV5-8 and TRBJ2-7 gives the full variable domain: EAGVTQSPTHLIKTRGQQATLRCSPISGHTSVYWYQQALGLGLQFLLWYDEGEERNRGNFPPRFSGRQFPNYSSELNVNALELEDSALYLCASSLGGTSGSMGDEQYFGPGTRLTVT.

This clone turned up a few times. The CDR3 nucleotides read TGTGCCAGCAGCTTAGGCGTACTCCCCCGGGGGGAGACCCAGTACTTC. Translated: CASSLGVLPRGETQYF. J is TRBJ2-5 and V is TRBV7-2; D may be TRBD2 (6 bases). The CDR3 totals 16 residues. Trimming shortened V by 1 base and J by 5 bases, and 17 bases separated the two germline ends. In germline, CDR1 is SGHTA, CDR2 FQGNSA. The whole variable domain, remainder taken from reference TRBV7-2 and TRBJ2-5, is GAGVSQSPSNKVTEKGKDVELRCDPISGHTALYWYRQSLGQGLEFLIYFQGNSAPDKSGLPSDRFSAERTGGSVSTLTIQRTQQEDSAVYLCASSLGVLPRGETQYFGPGTRLLVL.

The chain combines TRBV6-6 with TRBJ2-7, with 10 bases that match TRBD1. Trimming cost V 2 bases and J 6 bases; bases outside gene matches: 4. CDR3 length equals 14 residues. Looked up from germline, CDR1 is MNHNY and CDR2 is SVGAGI (reference sequence). CDR3 loop: CASSYGTGAGEQYF. The CDR3 nucleotides are TGTGCCAGCAGTTACGGGACAGGGGCCGGCGAGCAGTACTTC.

The V gene is TRBV4-1, the J gene TRBJ2-7; 9 nucleotides match TRBD2. Germline-derived CDR1 and CDR2 are MGHRA and YSYEKL. V gave up 4 bases and J gave up 7 bases; unmatched junction bases: 11. The CDR3 is 15 amino acids. The CDR3 DNA sequence: TGCGCCAGCAGCCCAGAACAGGGCGGGAGGGGGGAGCAGTACTTC. It encodes CASSPEQGGRGEQYF.

This chain links TRBV5-1 with TRBJ2-1, with 10 bases fitting TRBD2. Germline lookup yields CDR1 SGHRS and CDR2 YFSETQ. This CDR3 spans 18 amino acids. Trimming at V came to 4 bases and at J to 5 bases, leaving 15 bases not matched to a gene. CDR3 residues: CASSQTPLAGAINNEQFF. The CDR3 DNA reads as TGCGCCAGCAGCCAAACGCCTCTAGCGGGAGCGATAAACAATGAGCAGTTCTTC.

V usage is TRBV5-6 and J usage is TRBJ1-3, with TRBD1 identical over 8 bases. The V gene's germline CDR1 is SGHDT and CDR2 YYEEEE. V was clipped by 0 bases and J by 2 bases; unmatched bases: 4. The CDR3 is made up of 16 amino acids. The CDR3 DNA reads as TGTGCCAGCAGCTTGGACAGGGGGAAGGCTGGAAACACCATATATTTT. This gives the protein CASSLDRGKAGNTIYF.

The chain is built from TRBV11-2 and TRBJ2-3; TRBD2 aligns across 8 bases. CDR1 is SGHAT, CDR2 FQNNGV, per germline. The CDR3 is made up of 16 amino acids. The V gene end was trimmed by 1 base and the J gene end by 3 bases; junction bases not matched to a gene: 6. CDR3 in amino acids: CASSLGSGSGTDTQYF. The CDR3 DNA reads as TGTGCCAGCAGCTTAGGGAGCGGGAGTGGGACAGATACGCAGTATTTT.

The chain couples TRBV6-5 to TRBJ2-2, with 8 bases identical to TRBD2. The trim removed 10 bases at V and 5 bases at J, leaving 6 bases unmatched. The germline CDR1 and CDR2 sequences are MNHEY and SVGAGI. This CDR3 has 13 residues. The CDR3 loop is CATAGGKTGELFF. CDR3 in DNA: TGTGCCACCGCGGGGGGTAAAACCGGGGAGCTGTTTTTT.